The rows below give T cell receptor beta chains drawn from one sample of a study of T-cell memory formation after mild COVID-19. TCRdb independently ran MiXCR on the 5' RACE reads; one entry per CDR3 protein. Counted here are about 84,000 distinct CDR3 sequences, about 15% occurring once; the ten biggest clones make up 30% to 35%. Sequenced sample: PBMCs or a T cell subset sorted from them (not recorded which). All receptors come from an adult woman who had mild COVID-19 (a few samples of this study predate the infection). Cell type and time point are not known. Both conserved end residues are part of each CDR3. The order of the fields is V gene, J gene, clone size, D gene, CDR3 DNA, CDR3 protein. The D gene is left open where the match is weak. Size tells how often a clone was seen (once, few, many) or the class of an expanded clone, and some rows leave it out.

v_call: TRBV4-1; j_call: TRBJ2-2; clone_size: NA; d_call: NA; cdr3_nt: TGCGCCAGCAGCCGAACAGGGTTCGGGGAGCTGTTTTTT; cdr3_aa: CASSRTGFGELFF
v_call: TRBV9; j_call: TRBJ2-7; clone_size: few; d_call: TRBD2; cdr3_nt: TGTGCCAGCAGTTACTGTCTAGCGGGGGGATCCTACGAGCAGTACTTC; cdr3_aa: CASSYCLAGGSYEQYF
v_call: TRBV7-6; j_call: TRBJ1-5; clone_size: NA; d_call: NA; cdr3_nt: TGTGCCAGCAGCAATTTGGGGAGCAATCAGCCCCAGCATTTT; cdr3_aa: CASSNLGSNQPQHF
v_call: TRBV29-1; j_call: TRBJ2-3; clone_size: NA; d_call: TRBD1; cdr3_nt: TGCAGCGTCGAGGACAGGGAATTTTCCCACACAGATACGCAGTATTTT; cdr3_aa: CSVEDREFSHTDTQYF
v_call: TRBV3-1; j_call: TRBJ1-1; clone_size: NA; d_call: NA; cdr3_nt: TGTGCCAGCAGCCAAGTGCAGGTGTCCATGAACACTGAAGCTTTCTTT; cdr3_aa: CASSQVQVSMNTEAFF
v_call: TRBV7-8; j_call: TRBJ2-7; clone_size: few; d_call: NA; cdr3_nt: TGTGCCAGCAGCCCTCGGGCCAACGTTTACGAGCAGTACTTC; cdr3_aa: CASSPRANVYEQYF
v_call: TRBV4-2; j_call: TRBJ1-6; clone_size: NA; d_call: NA; cdr3_nt: TGTGCCAGCAGCCACCTAGGAGGGAACTCACCCCTCCACTTT; cdr3_aa: CASSHLGGNSPLHF
v_call: TRBV7-9; j_call: TRBJ1-2; clone_size: few; d_call: TRBD1; cdr3_nt: TGTGCCAGCAGCATACCGGAAGGACAGGGAGGGGACTATGGCTACACCTTC; cdr3_aa: CASSIPEGQGGDYGYTF
v_call: TRBV27; j_call: TRBJ1-5; clone_size: many; d_call: NA; cdr3_nt: TGTGCCAGCAGTTTAACAGGGAATCAGCCCCAGCATTTT; cdr3_aa: CASSLTGNQPQHF
v_call: TRBV11-1; j_call: TRBJ2-5; clone_size: NA; d_call: NA; cdr3_nt: TGTGCCAGCAGCCGCCGGGACAACATGGAGGAGACCCAGTACTTC; cdr3_aa: CASSRRDNMEETQYF
v_call: TRBV19; j_call: TRBJ2-3; clone_size: NA; d_call: NA; cdr3_nt: TGTGCCAGTAGTGCCGGCCGGGACTTTAGCACAGATACGCAGTATTTT; cdr3_aa: CASSAGRDFSTDTQYF
v_call: TRBV13; j_call: TRBJ2-5; clone_size: NA; d_call: TRBD2; cdr3_nt: TGTGCCAGCCTCAAACGGGGAGCGGGAGGAGGGTCCCAGTACTTC; cdr3_aa: CASLKRGAGGGSQYF
v_call: TRBV25-1; j_call: TRBJ2-7; clone_size: few; d_call: TRBD2; cdr3_nt: TGTGCCAGCAGTGACCCTAGCGGGTCCTCCTACGAGCAGTACTTC; cdr3_aa: CASSDPSGSSYEQYF
v_call: TRBV7-6; j_call: TRBJ2-1; clone_size: few; d_call: TRBD2; cdr3_nt: TGTGCCAGCAGCCCAGGGACTAGCTACAATGAGCAGTTCTTC; cdr3_aa: CASSPGTSYNEQFF
v_call: TRBV7-6; j_call: TRBJ2-7; clone_size: NA; d_call: TRBD2; cdr3_nt: TGTGCCAGCAGCTTAGTACCTAGCGGGGATACCTACGAGCAGTACTTC; cdr3_aa: CASSLVPSGDTYEQYF
v_call: TRBV29-1; j_call: TRBJ2-5; clone_size: NA; d_call: TRBD1; cdr3_nt: TGCAGCGTACATAGGGACAGGGGGCTCCGACAAGAGACCCAGTACTTC; cdr3_aa: CSVHRDRGLRQETQYF
v_call: TRBV7-9; j_call: TRBJ2-7; clone_size: few; d_call: NA; cdr3_nt: TGTGCCAGCAGCCCATCTCACTTCTACGAGCAGTACTTC; cdr3_aa: CASSPSHFYEQYF
v_call: TRBV10-3; j_call: TRBJ2-7; clone_size: NA; d_call: TRBD1; cdr3_nt: TGTGCCATCAGTGAGCCCGGGACAGGGGACTCCTACGAGCAGTACTTC; cdr3_aa: CAISEPGTGDSYEQYF
v_call: TRBV12-3/TRBV12-4; j_call: TRBJ1-2; clone_size: few; d_call: TRBD1; cdr3_nt: TGTGCCAGCAGTTTCTTAAGGGGGCGAGGCTACACCTTC; cdr3_aa: CASSFLRGRGYTF
v_call: TRBV5-1; j_call: TRBJ2-3; clone_size: NA; d_call: NA; cdr3_nt: TGCGCCAGCACCCCCGGGACCGGCACAGATACGCAGTATTTT; cdr3_aa: CASTPGTGTDTQYF
v_call: TRBV4-3; j_call: TRBJ2-2; clone_size: NA; d_call: NA; cdr3_nt: TGCGCCAGCAGCCAAGAACCAAAGGGCACCGGGGAGCTGTTTTTT; cdr3_aa: CASSQEPKGTGELFF
v_call: TRBV27; j_call: TRBJ1-1; clone_size: NA; d_call: NA; cdr3_nt: TGTGCCAGCAGTTTTCTGCCTGGGGGCGAGAACACTGAAGCTTTCTTT; cdr3_aa: CASSFLPGGENTEAFF
v_call: TRBV20-1; j_call: TRBJ1-4; clone_size: NA; d_call: NA; cdr3_nt: TGCAGTGCTAGCACGGGGGAGTATAATGAAAAACTGTTTTTT; cdr3_aa: CSASTGEYNEKLFF
v_call: TRBV19; j_call: TRBJ2-7; clone_size: few; d_call: TRBD2; cdr3_nt: TGTGCCAGTAGTATAGTAGAAGCGGGAGCCTACGAGCAGTACTTC; cdr3_aa: CASSIVEAGAYEQYF
v_call: TRBV11-1; j_call: TRBJ2-1; clone_size: NA; d_call: NA; cdr3_nt: TGTGCCAGCATTGGGCACAATGAGCAGTTCTTC; cdr3_aa: CASIGHNEQFF
v_call: TRBV29-1; j_call: TRBJ2-7; clone_size: NA; d_call: TRBD2; cdr3_nt: TGCAGCGTTGAGGAAGCGGGAGGGCCCCACGAGCAGTACTTC; cdr3_aa: CSVEEAGGPHEQYF
v_call: TRBV5-4; j_call: TRBJ2-7; clone_size: NA; d_call: TRBD1; cdr3_nt: TGTGCCAGCAGCCAGCCGGGACAGGGGCACTACGAGCAGTACTTC; cdr3_aa: CASSQPGQGHYEQYF
v_call: TRBV7-9; j_call: TRBJ2-1; clone_size: medium-sized; d_call: TRBD1; cdr3_nt: TGTGCCAGCAGCTTACCTCTTGTTGGGTCGTGGACAGGGAGGAATGAGCAGTTCTTC; cdr3_aa: CASSLPLVGSWTGRNEQFF
v_call: TRBV16; j_call: TRBJ2-7; clone_size: NA; d_call: NA; cdr3_nt: TGTGCCAGCAGCCAATATCGGGACATTGAGCAGTACTTC; cdr3_aa: CASSQYRDIEQYF
v_call: TRBV20-1; j_call: TRBJ2-1; clone_size: few; d_call: TRBD2; cdr3_nt: TGCAGTGCTCAGGGTCCCTACTTTGCGGGAGGGCGAACTGAGCAGTTCTTC; cdr3_aa: CSAQGPYFAGGRTEQFF
v_call: TRBV5-1; j_call: TRBJ2-7; clone_size: few; d_call: NA; cdr3_nt: TGCGCCAGCAGCTTGGAGACACCGTACGAGCAGTACTTC; cdr3_aa: CASSLETPYEQYF
v_call: TRBV9; j_call: TRBJ2-7; clone_size: NA; d_call: NA; cdr3_nt: TGTGCCAGCAGCGTAGGATCCAGCGGCGACTACGAGCAGTACTTC; cdr3_aa: CASSVGSSGDYEQYF
v_call: TRBV2; j_call: TRBJ2-7; clone_size: few; d_call: NA; cdr3_nt: TGTGCCAGCAGTGACGCGCGGAGCTCCTACGAGCAGTACTTC; cdr3_aa: CASSDARSSYEQYF
v_call: TRBV4-1; j_call: TRBJ1-1; clone_size: NA; d_call: NA; cdr3_nt: TGCGCCAGCAGCCAAGATTGGGCAGGGCCGAACACTGAAGCTTTCTTT; cdr3_aa: CASSQDWAGPNTEAFF
v_call: TRBV2; j_call: TRBJ1-2; clone_size: NA; d_call: NA; cdr3_nt: TGTGCCAGCAGTGAACAGGGAGGAGCCTATGGCTACACCTTC; cdr3_aa: CASSEQGGAYGYTF
v_call: TRBV5-6; j_call: TRBJ2-3; clone_size: few; d_call: NA; cdr3_nt: TGTGCCAGCAGTTCAGTCGATACGCAGTATTTT; cdr3_aa: CASSSVDTQYF
v_call: TRBV5-6; j_call: TRBJ1-1; clone_size: once; d_call: NA; cdr3_nt: TGTGCCAGCAGCTTGGTTCGCCGGAACACTGAAGCTTTCTTT; cdr3_aa: CASSLVRRNTEAFF
v_call: TRBV27; j_call: TRBJ2-3; clone_size: NA; d_call: NA; cdr3_nt: TGTGCCAGCCTATCGTCGGGTCTAGGCACAGATACGCAGTATTTT; cdr3_aa: CASLSSGLGTDTQYF
v_call: TRBV7-8; j_call: TRBJ2-7; clone_size: many; d_call: TRBD2; cdr3_nt: TGTGCCAGCAGCCAAAGACTAGCGGGAACGGCATACGAGCAGTACTTC; cdr3_aa: CASSQRLAGTAYEQYF
v_call: TRBV6-5; j_call: TRBJ2-7; clone_size: NA; d_call: NA; cdr3_nt: TGTGCCAGCAGTTACCGGTCAGGACAGTCCTACGAGCAGTACTTC; cdr3_aa: CASSYRSGQSYEQYF
v_call: TRBV19; j_call: TRBJ2-1; clone_size: NA; d_call: NA; cdr3_nt: TGTGCCAGTAGTCCGGCAGACAGCTCCTACAATGAGCAGTTCTTC; cdr3_aa: CASSPADSSYNEQFF
v_call: TRBV29-1; j_call: TRBJ2-1; clone_size: NA; d_call: TRBD2; cdr3_nt: TGCAGCGCCCTAGGACTAGCAGACTACAATGAGCAGTTCTTC; cdr3_aa: CSALGLADYNEQFF
v_call: TRBV4-1; j_call: TRBJ1-1; clone_size: NA; d_call: TRBD1; cdr3_nt: TGCGCCAGCAGCCAAGACCCGACAGGGGCGGACACTGAAGCTTTCTTT; cdr3_aa: CASSQDPTGADTEAFF
v_call: TRBV23-1; j_call: TRBJ2-6; clone_size: NA; d_call: NA; cdr3_nt: TGCGCCAGCAGTCAAGGGTTCGAAGGTTCTGGGGCCAACGTCCTGACTTTC; cdr3_aa: CASSQGFEGSGANVLTF
v_call: TRBV20-1; j_call: TRBJ1-1; clone_size: NA; d_call: TRBD1; cdr3_nt: TGCAGTGCTAGAGATCTTAACGGACAGGCAATGAACACTGGAGCTTTCTTT; cdr3_aa: CSARDLNGQAMNTGAFF
v_call: TRBV5-1; j_call: TRBJ1-1; clone_size: few; d_call: NA; cdr3_nt: TGCGCCAGCAGCGTGACAGGAGGGGACACTGAAGCTTTCTTT; cdr3_aa: CASSVTGGDTEAFF
v_call: TRBV24-1; j_call: TRBJ2-7; clone_size: NA; d_call: TRBD1; cdr3_nt: TGTGCCACCAGTGATCCCAAGAAGGGGGCTGACTCCTACGAGCAGTACTTC; cdr3_aa: CATSDPKKGADSYEQYF
v_call: TRBV11-2; j_call: TRBJ2-7; clone_size: few; d_call: NA; cdr3_nt: TGTGCCAGCAGCTTAGCCCGTGGGGGAATCGAGCAGTACTTC; cdr3_aa: CASSLARGGIEQYF
v_call: TRBV13; j_call: TRBJ1-2; clone_size: few; d_call: TRBD1; cdr3_nt: TGTGCCAGCAGCTTAGGGAAGGGGGCCTATGGCTACACCTTC; cdr3_aa: CASSLGKGAYGYTF
v_call: TRBV20-1; j_call: TRBJ2-1; clone_size: NA; d_call: TRBD2; cdr3_nt: TGCAGTGCCATAGGGCTAGCGGGGGGCGATGAGCAGTTCTTC; cdr3_aa: CSAIGLAGGDEQFF
v_call: TRBV6-5; j_call: TRBJ2-7; clone_size: few; d_call: TRBD1; cdr3_nt: TGTGCCAGCAGTTACCGGGACAGGGGAGGGGAGCAGTACTTC; cdr3_aa: CASSYRDRGGEQYF
v_call: TRBV7-9; j_call: TRBJ2-3; clone_size: few; d_call: NA; cdr3_nt: TGTGCCAGCAGCTTAGGGCCAGATACGCAGTATTTT; cdr3_aa: CASSLGPDTQYF